The 26 T cell receptor beta chains below were found in one sample sequenced in a study of blood T cells in healthy people across ages. PCR was performed a second time for about 7 to 12 cycles using a sample-barcoded 5' primer and a J-beta primer mix. Each CDR3 protein is one row after TCRdb ran MiXCR on the 5' RACE reads. The repertoire holds 780,000 or so distinct CDR3 sequences, approximately 25% seen once, with more than 3% in the top ten. This sample also appeared in a second study, on T cells of mothers and their children.

Input material: blood. Receptors originate from a boy aged 5-17 years in good health.

There are a few counts of this clonotype. This chain links TRBV7-2 with TRBJ2-1, with 8 bases matching TRBD2. The CDR3 length is 15 residues. In germline, CDR1 is SGHTA, CDR2 FQGNSA. The trim removed 7 bases at V and 4 bases at J, leaving 9 bases unmatched. The CDR3 nucleotides read TGTGCCAGCAACTCAGGGGCGGGAGGTTACAATGAGCAGTTCTTC. Amino acid sequence: CASNSGAGGYNEQFF. The full variable domain, completed using reference TRBV7-2 and TRBJ2-1, is GAGVSQSPSNKVTEKGKDVELRCDPISGHTALYWYRQSLGQGLEFLIYFQGNSAPDKSGLPSDRFSAERTGGSVSTLTIQRTQQEDSAVYLCASNSGAGGYNEQFFGPGTRLTVL.

This clonotype has at least ten counts. The chain uses TRBV11-2 and TRBJ2-2, with D perhaps TRBD1 (6 bases). Germline CDR1 SGHAT, CDR2 FQNNGV. This CDR3 region has 15 residues. The V end lost 2 bases, the J end lost 1 base, and 8 bases lay between the germline ends. The CDR3 DNA is TGTGCCAGCAGCTTATCCAGGGGGAACACCGGGGAGCTGTTTTTT. It is translated as CASSLSRGNTGELFF.

V usage is TRBV5-8 and J usage is TRBJ2-7, with D perhaps TRBD2 (5 bases). The CDR3 covers 16 residues. Germline assignment: CDR1 SGHTS and CDR2 YDEGEE. V lost 2 bases to trimming and J lost 3 bases, with 18 bases between them. CDR3 DNA sequence: TGTGCCAGCAGCTTTCTTGGAGGCAGCTTGTACTACGAGCAGTACTTC. Amino acid sequence: CASSFLGGSLYYEQYF.

The CDR3 DNA reads TGTGCCAGCAGTCGGGACCAATATGGCTACACCTTC. Protein sequence: CASSRDQYGYTF. The chain combines TRBV6-5 with TRBJ1-2; possibly TRBD1 for D (5 bases). The CDR3 length is 12 residues. V was cut by 5 bases and J by 5 bases, with 9 bases left in between. The germline CDR1 and CDR2 sequences are MNHEY and SVGAGI.

This clonotype has a handful of counts. The rearrangement links TRBV18 to TRBJ1-3; D ambiguous. The CDR3 totals 14 residues. Germline CDR1 reads KGHSH; CDR2 reads LQKENI. With 6 bases removed from V and 4 bases from J, the gap between germline ends came to 13 bases. CDR3 loop: CASSPDNPGNTIYF. As DNA, the CDR3 is TGTGCCAGCTCCCCCGACAATCCCGGAAACACCATATATTTT. Full variable domain (missing parts from reference TRBV18 and TRBJ1-3): NAGVMQNPRHLVRRRGQEARLRCSPMKGHSHVYWYRQLPEEGLKFMVYLQKENIIDESGMPKERFSAEFPKEGPSILRIQQVVRGDSAAYFCASSPDNPGNTIYFGEGSWLTVV.

This clonotype was counted a few times. The chain combines TRBV12-3 or TRBV12-4 with TRBJ2-6, with a possible D match to TRBD2 (6 bases). With 3 bases removed from V and 0 bases from J, the gap between germline ends came to 15 bases. This CDR3 region has 18 residues. This CDR3 reads CASSFSGREASGANVLTF. CDR3 nucleotides: TGTGCCAGCAGTTTCTCCGGGAGAGAAGCCTCTGGGGCCAACGTCCTGACTTTC.

The V call is TRBV27, the J call TRBJ2-7, with a possible D match to TRBD2 (6 bases). The CDR3 totals 14 residues. The V end lost 2 bases, the J end lost 7 bases, and 15 bases lay between the germline ends. Germline lookup yields CDR1 MNHEY and CDR2 SMNVEV (reference sequence). Written as DNA, the CDR3 is TGTGCCAGCAGTTTAGCCGGGACGGAGGGGGAGCAGTACTTC. This translates into CASSLAGTEGEQYF.

The CDR3 DNA reads TGTGCCAGCAGCCTAATGCGCGCCATGCACACTGAAGCTTTCTTT. It is translated as CASSLMRAMHTEAFF. The chain has TRBV5-4 and TRBJ1-1; D unresolved. In germline, CDR1 is SGHNT, CDR2 YYREEE (reference sequence). Trimming removed 4 bases from V and 3 bases from J, with 16 bases in between. The CDR3 length is 15 residues. Variable domain in full (rest from reference TRBV5-4 and TRBJ1-1): ETGVTQSPTHLIKTRGQQVTLRCSSQSGHNTVSWYQQALGQGPQFIFQYYREEENGRGNFPPRFSGLQFPNYSSELNVNALELDDSALYLCASSLMRAMHTEAFFGQGTRLTVV.

The genes are TRBV11-3 and TRBJ2-5; tentatively, D is TRBD2 (7 bases). The germline V gene has CDR1 SGHNT and CDR2 YENEEA. The CDR3 has 17 residues. V lost 5 bases and J lost 3, with 22 bases in between. The CDR3 protein is CASSPGFGGAEKETQYF. In DNA form, the CDR3 reads TGTGCCAGCAGCCCTGGATTTGGGGGGGCAGAAAAAGAGACCCAGTACTTC.

This clonotype appeared a few times. The V and J genes are TRBV15 and TRBJ1-2; TRBD1 might be the D (5 bases). Trimming took 7 bases from V and 4 from J, leaving 13 bases between them. This CDR3 contains 13 residues. Germline V lookup: CDR1 LNHNV, CDR2 YYDKDF (reference sequence). Written as DNA, the CDR3 is TGTGCCACCAACACAGGAGGGACCTATGGCTACACCTTC. Residues: CATNTGGTYGYTF. Using reference TRBV15 and TRBJ1-2 for the parts outside the CDR3, the full variable domain is DAMVIQNPRYQVTQFGKPVTLSCSQTLNHNVMYWYQQKSSQAPKLLFHYYDKDFNNEADTPDNFQSRRPNTSFCFLDIRSPGLGDTAMYLCATNTGGTYGYTFGSGTRLTVV.

The table lists this clonotype with a few counts. The chain recombines TRBV10-3 with TRBJ2-3, with D tentatively TRBD2 (6 bases). This CDR3 comprises 16 residues. V was clipped by 6 bases and J by 0 bases, with 16 bases between them. CDR1 ENHRY and CDR2 SYGVKD come from the germline V gene. The CDR3 coding sequence is TGTGCCATCAGACCCTACGGGGGACCTAGCACAGATACGCAGTATTTT. It yields the protein CAIRPYGGPSTDTQYF.

The V and J genes are TRBV9 and TRBJ2-1; maybe TRBD1 (6 bases). The CDR3 totals 15 residues. The V gene's germline CDR1 is SGDLS and CDR2 YYNGEE. With 2 bases removed from V and 4 bases from J, the gap between germline ends came to 13 bases. In DNA form, the CDR3 reads TGTGCCAGCAGCGTTTCCCCCGGACAGTACAATGAGCAGTTCTTC. As protein: CASSVSPGQYNEQFF.

The chain combines TRBV12-3 or TRBV12-4 with TRBJ1-1; the D is unclear. Trimming stripped 7 bases from V and 0 bases from J, with 9 bases between. The CDR3 loop spans 13 amino acids. The CDR3 sequence: CASTLELNTEAFF. The CDR3 region has the DNA TGTGCCAGCACCCTTGAGTTGAACACTGAAGCTTTCTTT.

The gene calls are TRBV4-3 and TRBJ1-1, with D hard to call. The CDR3 length is 15 residues. The germline V gene has CDR1 LGHNA and CDR2 YSLEER. Trimming removed 0 bases at V and 3 bases at J, with 11 bases between. The CDR3 coding sequence is TGCGCCAGCAGCCAAGAACACGGGAGGGACACTGAAGCTTTCTTT. Encoded protein: CASSQEHGRDTEAFF.

This clonotype has only a few counts. The chain carries TRBV5-6 and TRBJ2-7, with 8 bases matching TRBD2. This CDR3 comprises 15 residues. Unmatched junction bases numbered 12, after V lost 5 bases and J lost 5 bases. Looked up from germline, CDR1 is SGHDT and CDR2 is YYEEEE. The CDR3: CASSSGAGTRDEQYF. The CDR3 bases are TGTGCCAGCAGTTCAGGGGCCGGGACTAGGGACGAGCAGTACTTC.

This clonotype was seen a few times. V and J are TRBV18 and TRBJ2-5; D is perhaps TRBD1 (5 bases). The DNA end is a closer match to TRBJ2-7, so the J assignment may be wrong. The germline V gene encodes CDR1 KGHSH and CDR2 LQKENI. This CDR3 has 14 residues. The CDR3 region has the DNA TGTGCCAGCTCACGACTTCAGGGCGACTACGAGCAGTACTTC. This gives the protein CASSRLQGDYEQYF.

This chain uses TRBV7-2 with TRBJ2-5, with no clear D. The J call is in doubt because the DNA end fits TRBJ2-1 better. Germline V gene sequence: CDR1 SGHTA, CDR2 FQGNSA. The length of the CDR3 is 14 residues. CDR3 nucleotide sequence: TGTGCCAGCAGCTCGGTAGTATCGGGCAATGAGCAGTTCTTC. This translates into CASSSVVSGNEQFF.

This chain joins TRBV29-1 and TRBJ2-2, with D perhaps given as TRBD1 or TRBD2 (6 bases each). The germline V and J ends were trimmed by 3 bases and 4 bases, with 12 bases remaining between them. The CDR3 is made up of 14 amino acids. Germline assignment: CDR1 SQVTM and CDR2 ANQGSEA. The CDR3: CSVDPGAGTGELFF. The DNA for the CDR3 is TGCAGCGTTGATCCGGGGGCGGGCACCGGGGAGCTGTTTTTT.

The gene calls are TRBV7-3 and TRBJ2-1; no clear D gene. CDR1 is SGHTA, CDR2 FQGTGA, per germline. Trimming pared 2 bases from V and 7 bases from J, leaving 6 bases between. This CDR3 region has 12 residues. The CDR3 DNA follows: TGTGCCAGCAGCTTAGATCCGAATGAGCAGTTCTTC. Amino acid sequence: CASSLDPNEQFF.

This clonotype was seen a few times. This rearrangement joins TRBV4-3 to TRBJ2-5; TRBD2 is a possible D gene (6 bases). The DNA matches TRBJ2-7 better at its end, which makes the J call doubtful. CDR1 is LGHNA, CDR2 YSLEER, per germline. This CDR3 contains 16 residues. The CDR3 region has the DNA TGCGCCAGCAGCCAAGGTCGGCGGGGCCCTGGGTACGAGCAGTACTTC. Amino acid sequence: CASSQGRRGPGYEQYF.

The rearrangement uses TRBV14 and TRBJ2-2; 8 bases match TRBD1. This CDR3 contains 14 residues. Germline CDR1 SGHDN, CDR2 FVKESK. Unmatched junction bases numbered 7, after V lost 7 bases and J lost 6 bases. CDR3 nucleotide sequence: TGTGCCAGCACCAGGACAGGGAAGCCCGGGGAGCTGTTTTTT. It is translated as CASTRTGKPGELFF.

The chain couples TRBV7-8 to TRBJ1-4; 9 positions agree with TRBD1. The CDR3 is 16 amino acids. Losses at the gene ends were 4 bases for V and 8 bases for J; bases not matched to a gene: 11. From germline, CDR1 is SGHVS and CDR2 FQNEAQ. In DNA form, the CDR3 reads TGTGCCAGCAGCTCTGTACAGGGGGCGACGACAGAAAAACTGTTTTTT. Its translation: CASSSVQGATTEKLFF.

The chain recombines TRBV20-1 with TRBJ1-6, with 7 positions matching TRBD1. The CDR3 totals 18 residues. V lost 0 bases, J lost 10 bases, and 18 bases stayed unmatched. Germline assignment: CDR1 DFQATT and CDR2 SNEGSKA (reference sequence). The CDR3 region is CSARDRRTGEDILSPLHF. CDR3 nucleotide sequence: TGCAGTGCTAGAGATCGTCGGACAGGAGAAGATATTTTATCACCCCTCCACTTT.

CDR3 DNA sequence: TGTGCCAGCCACCCCCGCAGGAGCTCCTACGAGCAGTACTTC. Residues: CASHPRRSSYEQYF. The genes are TRBV28 and TRBJ2-7; D gene ambiguous. The CDR3 extends over 14 amino acids. Germline V gene data show CDR1 as MDHEN and CDR2 as SYDVKM. V gave up 8 bases and J gave up 0 bases, with 14 bases separating them.

The table lists this clonotype with a few counts. The genes are TRBV29-1 and TRBJ2-6; tentative D call: TRBD1 (6 bases). Germline V gene sequence: CDR1 SQVTM, CDR2 ANQGSEA. V gave up 3 bases and J gave up 4 bases, with 28 bases separating them. CDR3 length: 20 amino acids. The CDR3 reads CSVEYPVSGTPGGGANVLTF. The DNA of the CDR3 is TGCAGCGTTGAGTATCCGGTTTCTGGGACACCGGGCGGCGGGGCCAACGTCCTGACTTTC.

This clonotype has just a few counts. The gene calls are TRBV24-1 and TRBJ2-7; D is undetermined. V was trimmed by 7 bases and J by 2 bases, leaving 14 bases between them. Germline values: CDR1 KGHDR, CDR2 SFDVKD. This CDR3 is built from 14 residues. The CDR3 spells CATSPRAETYEQYF. The CDR3 coding sequence is TGTGCCACCAGCCCACGGGCCGAGACCTACGAGCAGTACTTC.